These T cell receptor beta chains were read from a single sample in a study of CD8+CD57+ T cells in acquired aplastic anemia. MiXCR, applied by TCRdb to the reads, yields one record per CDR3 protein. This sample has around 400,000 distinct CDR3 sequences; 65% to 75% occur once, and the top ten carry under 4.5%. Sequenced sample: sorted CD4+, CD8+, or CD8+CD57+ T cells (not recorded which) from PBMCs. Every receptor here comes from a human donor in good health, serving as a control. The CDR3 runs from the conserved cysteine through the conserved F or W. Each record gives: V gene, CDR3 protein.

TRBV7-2 CASNFSKKLAGEQYF
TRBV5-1 CASSTGDSTRNYGYTF
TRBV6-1 CASFAGLAGGTYEQYF
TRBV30 CACGSNQPQHF
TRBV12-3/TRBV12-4 CASSLVETVNTEAFF
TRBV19 CASSIRGAKQPQHF
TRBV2 CASRMAGATYEQYF
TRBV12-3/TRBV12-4 CASSRNRGGSSGELFF
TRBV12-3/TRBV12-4 CASSPGLAGREAQYF
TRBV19 CASSLNRDLSYGYTF
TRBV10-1 CASSEGPAYEQYF
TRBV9 CASSPRSSGQPGDF
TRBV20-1 CSAEGGTPPCYGYTF
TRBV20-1 CSARDVYRDSNQPQHF
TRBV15 CATSRTAGNTEAFF
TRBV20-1 CSARGASGGTTDTQYF
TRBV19 CASNRLGLTDTQYF
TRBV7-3 CASSLGASGCQETQYF
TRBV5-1 CASSGAERPEEQYF
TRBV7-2 CASSSSSGGAPYEQYF
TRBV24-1 CATSDPGTGATYEQYF
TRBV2 CASSGTAQQPQHF
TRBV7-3 CASSTRPNADAFF
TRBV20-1 CSAPLNTEAFF
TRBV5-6 CASSSEYGYTF
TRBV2 CASSAPSLAGIEQYF
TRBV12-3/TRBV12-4 CASSFGAGYTF
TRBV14 CASSPGVVAAYEQYF
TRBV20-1 CSARRGYKVPPHF
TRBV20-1 CSAREEGTQYF
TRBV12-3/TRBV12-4 CAIQLGVGQSSYTQYF
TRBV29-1 CASGWDGTYAQYF
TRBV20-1 CSARDRRGNSDTQYF
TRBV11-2 CASSLRPGQGRDNYGYTF
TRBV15 CATSSGGRRRETQYF
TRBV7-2 CASSQADGANKAFF